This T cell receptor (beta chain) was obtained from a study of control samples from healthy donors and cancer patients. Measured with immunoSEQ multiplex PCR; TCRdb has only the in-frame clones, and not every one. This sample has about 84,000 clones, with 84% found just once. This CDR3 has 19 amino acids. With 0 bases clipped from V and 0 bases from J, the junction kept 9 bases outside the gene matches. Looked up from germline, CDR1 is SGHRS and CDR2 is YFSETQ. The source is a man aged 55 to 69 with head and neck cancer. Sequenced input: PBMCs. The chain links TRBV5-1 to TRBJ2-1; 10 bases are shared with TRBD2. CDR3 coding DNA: TGCGCCAGCAGCTTGGCGGTAGCGGGAGGCGTTAGCTCCTACAATGAGCAGTTCTTC. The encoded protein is CASSLAVAGGVSSYNEQFF.